The rows below give T cell receptor beta chains drawn from one sample of a study of T cell responses to AZD1222 COVID-19 vaccine. Assay used: immunoSEQ multiplex PCR; TCRdb lists only in-frame clones, some missing. The sample shows more than 70,000 clones, less than 95% of them seen only once. The sequenced sample was peripheral blood, obtained 28 days after the second AZD1222 dose. The receptor source for this set is an adult who received the AZD1222 COVID-19 vaccine. The CDR3 runs from the conserved cysteine through the conserved F or W. Each record gives: V gene, D gene, clone size, J gene, CDR3 DNA, CDR3 protein. D genes are given only for firm matches. Expanded clones are given a class, and other clones once, few, many or no size at all.

V gene: TRBV2; D gene: .; clone size: few; J gene: TRBJ2-7; CDR3 DNA: TGTGCCAGTACGTTACAGCCTCGGTACGAGCAGTACTTC; CDR3 protein: CASTLQPRYEQYF
V gene: TRBV28; D gene: TRBD1; clone size: few; J gene: TRBJ1-1; CDR3 DNA: TGTGCCAGCAATTCGGGGGACAGTTTGAACACTGAAGCTTTCTTT; CDR3 protein: CASNSGDSLNTEAFF
V gene: TRBV4-1; D gene: TRBD2; clone size: once; J gene: TRBJ2-1; CDR3 DNA: TGCGCCAGCAGCCAAGATTCGATGACTAGCGGAACCAACAATGAGCAGTTCTTC; CDR3 protein: CASSQDSMTSGTNNEQFF
V gene: TRBV10-3; D gene: .; clone size: .; J gene: TRBJ1-6; CDR3 DNA: TGTGCCATCAGTGAGGCTGGCGGGTATAATTCACCCCTCCACTTT; CDR3 protein: CAISEAGGYNSPLHF
V gene: TRBV9; D gene: .; clone size: .; J gene: TRBJ1-2; CDR3 DNA: TGTGCCAGCAGCGTAGGTTTCAGCCCTCCGTCCTATGGCTACACCTTC; CDR3 protein: CASSVGFSPPSYGYTF
V gene: TRBV15; D gene: .; clone size: .; J gene: TRBJ2-3; CDR3 DNA: TGTGCCACCAGCGGGGGGAGCCTCTGGCGGGAATCACAGGATACGCAGTATTTT; CDR3 protein: CATSGGSLWRESQDTQYF
V gene: TRBV6-5; D gene: .; clone size: .; J gene: TRBJ2-7; CDR3 DNA: TGTGCCAGCAGCTGGGACGGACCGGCCTACGAGCAGTACTTC; CDR3 protein: CASSWDGPAYEQYF
V gene: TRBV5-1; D gene: .; clone size: .; J gene: TRBJ2-5; CDR3 DNA: TGCGCCAGCAGCTTGGAACGTCAAGAGACCCAGTACTTC; CDR3 protein: CASSLERQETQYF
V gene: TRBV2; D gene: .; clone size: .; J gene: TRBJ2-1; CDR3 DNA: TGTGCCAGCAGTGAATACCTAGTCAATGAGCAGTTCTTC; CDR3 protein: CASSEYLVNEQFF
V gene: TRBV5-1; D gene: TRBD1; clone size: .; J gene: TRBJ2-5; CDR3 DNA: TGCGCCAGCAGCCTTTATGGGACAGGATTCACCCAGTACTTC; CDR3 protein: CASSLYGTGFTQYF
V gene: TRBV6-6; D gene: .; clone size: .; J gene: TRBJ2-1; CDR3 DNA: TGTGCCAGCAGTAACCCGGGTGGGATTACGAATGAGCAGTTCTTC; CDR3 protein: CASSNPGGITNEQFF
V gene: TRBV9; D gene: .; clone size: .; J gene: TRBJ2-5; CDR3 DNA: TGTGCCAGCAGCTTTTCAGCTTCCGCACGGGAGACCCAGTACTTC; CDR3 protein: CASSFSASARETQYF
V gene: TRBV19; D gene: .; clone size: .; J gene: TRBJ1-5; CDR3 DNA: TGTGCCAGTAGTATAGGTGACACTTATGGCAATCAGCCCCAGCATTTT; CDR3 protein: CASSIGDTYGNQPQHF
V gene: TRBV5-1; D gene: .; clone size: .; J gene: TRBJ2-7; CDR3 DNA: TGCGCCAGCAGCTTGGGTGGAGGGGGGTCCTACGAGCAGTACTTC; CDR3 protein: CASSLGGGGSYEQYF
V gene: TRBV3-1/TRBV3-2; D gene: TRBD2; clone size: .; J gene: TRBJ2-2; CDR3 DNA: TGTGCCAGCAGCCACCTTAGCGGGAGGGCCTTCGGGGAGCTGTTTTTT; CDR3 protein: CASSHLSGRAFGELFF
V gene: TRBV28; D gene: .; clone size: .; J gene: TRBJ1-3; CDR3 DNA: TGTGCCAGCAAATCTGGAAACACCATATATTTT; CDR3 protein: CASKSGNTIYF
V gene: TRBV28; D gene: .; clone size: .; J gene: TRBJ1-2; CDR3 DNA: TGTGCCAGCAGTTCAGTTATTGACGTCCCCCCGCACAACTATGGCTACACCTTC; CDR3 protein: CASSSVIDVPPHNYGYTF
V gene: TRBV5-1; D gene: .; clone size: .; J gene: TRBJ2-2; CDR3 DNA: TGCGCCAGCAGGAAACAGACTTCGGACACCGGGGAGCTGTTTTTT; CDR3 protein: CASRKQTSDTGELFF
V gene: TRBV28; D gene: TRBD1; clone size: .; J gene: TRBJ2-7; CDR3 DNA: TGTGCCAGCAGTCTCGGACAGGGATCCTACGAGCAGTACTTC; CDR3 protein: CASSLGQGSYEQYF
V gene: TRBV28; D gene: .; clone size: .; J gene: TRBJ1-1; CDR3 DNA: TGTGCCAGCAGTTTTTTGGGTCCGTGGGGGATCGGCACTGAAGCTTTCTTT; CDR3 protein: CASSFLGPWGIGTEAFF
V gene: TRBV28; D gene: .; clone size: .; J gene: TRBJ1-4; CDR3 DNA: TGTGCCAGCAGTTCGGGGCGCCCCTCTAATGAAAAACTGTTTTTT; CDR3 protein: CASSSGRPSNEKLFF
V gene: TRBV11-2; D gene: TRBD2; clone size: .; J gene: TRBJ2-3; CDR3 DNA: TGTGCCAGCAGCCCCCAAGAGGTAGCGGGAGTCCCAGATACGCAGTATTTT; CDR3 protein: CASSPQEVAGVPDTQYF
V gene: TRBV10-3; D gene: .; clone size: .; J gene: TRBJ2-3; CDR3 DNA: TGTGCCATCAAGGGCGGGAGCACAGATACGCAGTATTTT; CDR3 protein: CAIKGGSTDTQYF
V gene: TRBV11-2; D gene: .; clone size: once; J gene: TRBJ2-7; CDR3 DNA: TGTGCCAGCAGCTTAGCCTACGAGCAGTACTTC; CDR3 protein: CASSLAYEQYF
V gene: TRBV28; D gene: TRBD2; clone size: once; J gene: TRBJ2-1; CDR3 DNA: TGTGCCAGCAGTTTGGGACTAGCGGGAGGGGGTGAGCAGTTCTTC; CDR3 protein: CASSLGLAGGGEQFF
V gene: TRBV7-3; D gene: TRBD1; clone size: .; J gene: TRBJ2-2; CDR3 DNA: TGTGCCAGCAGCTTGGACAGGGAAACCGGGGAGCTGTTTTTT; CDR3 protein: CASSLDRETGELFF
V gene: TRBV6-5; D gene: TRBD1; clone size: .; J gene: TRBJ1-1; CDR3 DNA: TGTGCCAGCAGGGTAGGACAGGTGAACACTGAAGCTTTCTTT; CDR3 protein: CASRVGQVNTEAFF
V gene: TRBV6-5; D gene: .; clone size: .; J gene: TRBJ2-1; CDR3 DNA: TGTGCCAGCAGTTACGGCCTAGCCAATGAGCAGTTCTTC; CDR3 protein: CASSYGLANEQFF
V gene: TRBV28; D gene: TRBD2; clone size: .; J gene: TRBJ2-5; CDR3 DNA: TGTGCCAGCCGGGGGGGCGAGACCCAGTACTTC; CDR3 protein: CASRGGETQYF